This T cell receptor beta chain was obtained from a study of blood T cell repertoires in COVID-19. On the study more broadly: Whether acute or convalescent, the COVID-19 samples came from the United States, Italy and Spain.

Either two negative PCRs, clearance, or symptom resolution qualified Cohort 3 donors as recovered. Germline V lookup: CDR1 GTSNPN, CDR2 SVGIG (reference sequence). Trimming took 4 bases from V and 1 from J, leaving 14 bases between them. The CDR3 has 15 residues. In the original processing: Amplification of reference gene primers was used by the study to estimate nucleated cell counts. TCRdb's table, derived via immunoSEQ multiplex PCR, lists solely in-frame clones and lacks some. V and J calls and clone size are given by that table; D and trimming were obtained from the DNA. This table holds about 250,000 clones, just over 85% found once.

The sample was PBMCs or T cells enriched from blood (not recorded which). This TCR was sampled from a man aged 35 to 55 who had recovered from COVID-19. V gene TRBV30 combines with J gene TRBJ1-3; D unclear. This CDR3 reads CAWKRLSGSGNTIYF. The CDR3 region has the DNA TGTGCCTGGAAACGACTCTCGGGGTCTGGAAACACCATATATTTT.